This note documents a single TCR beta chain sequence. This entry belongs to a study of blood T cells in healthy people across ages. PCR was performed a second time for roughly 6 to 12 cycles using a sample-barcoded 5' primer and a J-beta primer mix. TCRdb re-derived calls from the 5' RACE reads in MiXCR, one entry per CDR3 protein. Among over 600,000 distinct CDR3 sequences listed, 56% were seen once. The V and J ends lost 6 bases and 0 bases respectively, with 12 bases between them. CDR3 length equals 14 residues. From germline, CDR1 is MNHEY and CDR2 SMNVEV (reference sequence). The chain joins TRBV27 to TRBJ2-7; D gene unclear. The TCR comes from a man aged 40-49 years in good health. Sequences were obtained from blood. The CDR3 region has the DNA TGTGCCAGCAGATGGTTGGGAAACTCCTACGAGCAGTACTTC. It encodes CASRWLGNSYEQYF.